The 19 T cell receptor beta chains reported below all come from one sample, sequenced in a study of neurological immune-mediated disorders. MiXCR, run by TCRdb on the 5' RACE reads, gives a single entry per CDR3 protein. The repertoire includes over 45,000 distinct CDR3 sequences, 4% of them detected once, and 1.9% sits in the top ten. Sequenced sample: CD4+ T cells from blood. These receptors were collected from a woman aged 40 to 50 with multiple sclerosis.

There are many counts of this clonotype. The V and J genes are TRBV5-1 and TRBJ1-4, with unresolved D. This CDR3 is built from 15 residues. The V and J ends lost 0 bases and 5 bases respectively, with 11 bases between them. The germline CDR1 and CDR2 sequences are SGHRS and YFSETQ. For the CDR3, the DNA is TGCGCCAGCAGCTTGGATCCTCTCGAAAATGAAAAACTGTTTTTT. Its translation: CASSLDPLENEKLFF.

This clonotype was picked up many times. DNA of the CDR3: TGCAGTGCTAGTTCCCGACAGGCTGTGAAGAGGGGAGCCAAAAACATTCAGTACTTC. This gives the protein CSASSRQAVKRGAKNIQYF. The rearrangement links TRBV20-1 to TRBJ2-4; perhaps TRBD1 as D (6 bases). Germline lookup yields CDR1 DFQATT and CDR2 SNEGSKA (reference sequence). Trimming took 3 bases from V and 0 from J, leaving 24 bases between them. CDR3 length: 19 residues.

This clonotype was observed many times. The chain is built from TRBV2 and TRBJ2-3; TRBD1 matches at 9 bases. Looked up from germline, CDR1 is SNHLY and CDR2 is FYNNEI. The CDR3 totals 15 residues. V lost 5 bases to trimming and J lost 3 bases; unmatched junction nucleotides: 6. The CDR3 DNA sequence: TGTGCCAGCAGTTACTCGACAGGGGGGACAGATACGCAGTATTTT. Translated: CASSYSTGGTDTQYF.

Many counts were recorded for this clonotype. The chain links TRBV10-3 to TRBJ1-1, with D tentatively TRBD1 (6 bases). This CDR3 region has 14 residues. Germline V gene lookup returns CDR1 ENHRY and CDR2 SYGVKD. Trimming pared 5 bases from V and 3 bases from J, leaving 13 bases between. The CDR3 nucleotides read TGTGCCATCAGTCAGACAGGTAGGGACACTGAAGCTTTCTTT. Encoded protein: CAISQTGRDTEAFF.

This clonotype has ten or more counts. The chain employs TRBV20-1 and TRBJ2-7; D is possibly TRBD1 or TRBD2 (5 bases each). CDR1 is DFQATT, CDR2 SNEGSKA, per germline (reference sequence). The V and J ends lost 5 bases and 3 bases respectively, with 17 bases between them. CDR3 length: 14 amino acids. The CDR3 spells CSARPGASFYEQYF. Here the CDR3 DNA reads TGCAGTGCTCGCCCCGGGGCGAGTTTCTACGAGCAGTACTTC.

This clonotype was found many times. This chain connects TRBV2 to TRBJ1-4, with D unclear. The CDR3 totals 14 residues. Germline assignment: CDR1 SNHLY and CDR2 FYNNEI. V was clipped by 1 base and J by 6 bases, with 9 bases between them. Here the CDR3 reads CASSEVTGDEKLFF. As DNA, the CDR3 is TGTGCCAGCAGTGAAGTTACGGGCGATGAAAAACTGTTTTTT.

In this sample, this clonotype turned up many times. The genes are TRBV7-6 and TRBJ2-7; D is unclear. CDR1 is SGHVS, CDR2 FNYEAQ, per germline. The CDR3 extends over 14 amino acids. V gave up 0 bases and J gave up 4 bases, with 10 bases separating them. CDR3 sequence: CASSLAFQAYEQYF. CDR3 DNA: TGTGCCAGCAGCTTAGCATTTCAGGCATACGAGCAGTACTTC.

This clonotype appeared many times. The chain couples TRBV5-1 to TRBJ2-1; 11 bases match TRBD1. The junction had 7 bases not matched to a gene; V was cut back by 4 bases and J by 7 bases. Germline V gene sequence: CDR1 SGHRS, CDR2 YFSETQ. The CDR3 totals 15 residues. The CDR3, as DNA: TGCGCCAGCAGCCCCGGACAGGGGGCGTGGAATGAGCAGTTCTTC. Translation: CASSPGQGAWNEQFF.

This clonotype has ten or more counts. The chain couples TRBV2 to TRBJ1-1, with D unclear. Germline CDR1 is SNHLY and CDR2 is FYNNEI. The V end lost 6 bases, the J end lost 0 bases, and 11 bases lay between the germline ends. The CDR3 loop spans 14 amino acids. In nucleotides, the CDR3 is TGTGCCAGCAGCAAGGGAGCCATGAACACTGAAGCTTTCTTT. This gives the protein CASSKGAMNTEAFF. The whole variable domain, filled in from reference TRBV2 and TRBJ1-1, reads EPEVTQTPSHQVTQMGQEVILRCVPISNHLYFYWYRQILGQKVEFLVSFYNNEISEKSEIFDDQFSVERPDGSNFTLKIRSTKLEDSAMYFCASSKGAMNTEAFFGQGTRLTVV.

This clonotype has ten or more counts. J is TRBJ1-4 and V is TRBV18; D not certain. CDR3 length: 12 residues. The V gene lost 8 bases and the J gene lost 3 bases, with 7 bases spanning the gap. CDR1 KGHSH and CDR2 LQKENI come from the germline V gene. The CDR3 sequence is CASAVSNEKLFF. The CDR3 DNA follows: TGTGCCAGCGCCGTATCTAATGAAAAACTGTTTTTT.

This clonotype appeared many times. The rearrangement uses TRBV12-3 or TRBV12-4 and TRBJ2-1; D possibly uses TRBD1 or TRBD2 (5 bases each). This CDR3 is built from 12 residues. V was trimmed by 8 bases and J by 5 bases, leaving 10 bases between them. The CDR3 sequence is CASARGDNEQFF. DNA for the CDR3: TGTGCCAGCGCTCGAGGGGACAATGAGCAGTTCTTC.

This clonotype was seen many times. The gene calls are TRBV7-8 and TRBJ1-1; no clear D gene. Germline CDR1 is SGHVS and CDR2 is FQNEAQ. This CDR3 has 16 residues. V shed 1 base and J shed 0 bases, with 12 bases lying between them. The CDR3 region is CASSLVAGIMNTEAFF. The CDR3, as DNA: TGTGCCAGCAGCTTAGTGGCCGGGATTATGAACACTGAAGCTTTCTTT. The full variable domain, rest sourced from reference TRBV7-8 and TRBJ1-1, is GAGVSQSPRYKVAKRGQDVALRCDPISGHVSLFWYQQALGQGPEFLTYFQNEAQLDKSGLPSDRFFAERPEGSVSTLKIQRTQQEDSAVYLCASSLVAGIMNTEAFFGQGTRLTVV.

This clonotype was counted between two and nine times. This chain links TRBV12-5 with TRBJ2-3; 10 bases match TRBD2. Germline trimming cut 0 bases from V and 0 bases from J; bases unmatched to any gene: 6. This CDR3 is 18 amino acids long. Germline V gene data show CDR1 as LGHNT and CDR2 as FRNRAP. CDR3 loop: CASGLVVWGLASTDTQYF. The CDR3 nucleotides are TGTGCTAGTGGTTTGGTAGTATGGGGACTAGCGAGCACAGATACGCAGTATTTT.

Ten or more counts support this clonotype. The chain links TRBV2 to TRBJ2-2; TRBD2 matches 9 bases. V was clipped by 4 bases and J by 1 base; unmatched bases: 1. This CDR3 is built from 15 residues. CDR1 and CDR2 from the germline V gene are SNHLY and FYNNEI. This CDR3 is CASSALAGNTGELFF. The DNA for the CDR3 is TGTGCCAGCAGTGCACTAGCGGGGAACACCGGGGAGCTGTTTTTT.

V and J are TRBV27 and TRBJ1-2; D is ambiguous. The V gene's germline CDR1 is MNHEY and CDR2 SMNVEV (reference sequence). The CDR3 loop spans 13 amino acids. V was trimmed by 3 bases and J by 6 bases, leaving 11 bases between them. This CDR3 reads CASSFNRGNGYTF. The CDR3 DNA reads TGTGCCAGCAGTTTTAACCGTGGGAATGGCTACACCTTC.

This clonotype was counted at least ten times. J is TRBJ1-5 and V is TRBV2; 8 nucleotides align to TRBD1. Germline lookup yields CDR1 SNHLY and CDR2 FYNNEI. The CDR3 covers 14 residues. V lost 4 bases, J lost 6 bases, and 5 bases stayed unmatched. This CDR3 reads CASSVAGGVQPQHF. CDR3 DNA sequence: TGTGCCAGCAGTGTGGCAGGGGGCGTTCAGCCCCAGCATTTT.

This clonotype occurred many times. This chain connects TRBV5-1 to TRBJ2-3; TRBD1 might be the D (6 bases). Germline values: CDR1 SGHRS, CDR2 YFSETQ. Trimming stripped 3 bases from V and 4 bases from J, with 15 bases between. The CDR3 has 15 amino acids. The CDR3 loop reads CASSSLPQGSDTQYF. CDR3 nucleotides: TGCGCCAGCAGCTCCCTCCCACAGGGATCAGATACGCAGTATTTT.

This clonotype was found many times. The genes are TRBV5-1 and TRBJ1-5, with 8 positions matching TRBD1. The germline gives CDR1 SGHRS, CDR2 YFSETQ. The CDR3 consists of 14 residues. Losses at the gene ends were 1 base for V and 9 bases for J; bases not matched to a gene: 6. The CDR3 region has the DNA TGCGCCAGCAGCTTGTCGACAGGGGAGAGGCCCCAGCATTTT. Translating it yields CASSLSTGERPQHF.

This clonotype was seen repeatedly, ten times or more. V usage is TRBV7-2 and J usage is TRBJ1-5; TRBD1 aligns across 8 bases. The V gene end was trimmed by 5 bases and the J gene end by 3 bases; junction bases not matched to a gene: 9. Germline CDR1 is SGHTA and CDR2 is FQGNSA. CDR3 length equals 16 residues. CDR3 bases: TGTGCCAGCAGCCTCGACAGGGGCCAGTACAATCAGCCCCAGCATTTT. Translation gives CASSLDRGQYNQPQHF.